The 15 T cell receptor beta chains given below trace back to one sample, sequenced in a study of T cell repertoires in cytomegalovirus infection. MiXCR, applied by TCRdb to the reads, yields one record per CDR3 protein. The table has approximately 170,000 distinct CDR3 sequences, under 15% seen once. The source material was PBMCs. These receptors were obtained from a human donor in good health (CMV status not recorded). Some clones in this sample may be carry-over from other donors' samples.

The V gene is TRBV19, the J gene TRBJ2-4, with D unresolved. The CDR3 has 14 amino acids. Germline CDR1 reads LNHDA; CDR2 reads SQIVND (reference sequence). Trimming cost V 7 bases and J 0 bases, with 10 bases left between them. The CDR3 spells CASKGELAKNIQYF. CDR3 DNA: TGTGCCAGTAAAGGAGAACTAGCCAAAAACATTCAGTACTTC.

This clonotype was observed a few times. The gene calls are TRBV28 and TRBJ1-2, with D possibly matching TRBD1 (5 bases). CDR3 size: 15 residues. Germline V lookup: CDR1 MDHEN, CDR2 SYDVKM. Trimming took 2 bases from V and 0 from J, leaving 10 bases between them. This chain's CDR3 is CASSLGAVANYGYTF. DNA for the CDR3: TGTGCCAGCAGTTTAGGGGCGGTAGCTAACTATGGCTACACCTTC.

A few counts support this clonotype. The J gene is TRBJ1-2, the V gene TRBV12-5; no clear D gene. The CDR3 sequence is 10 residues long. Trimming removed 6 bases at V and 6 bases at J, with 5 bases between. Germline values: CDR1 LGHNT, CDR2 FRNRAP. The CDR3 sequence: CASGTDGYTF. The CDR3, as DNA: TGTGCTAGTGGAACGGATGGCTACACCTTC.

The CDR3: CASSYGGGADGYTF. CDR3 coding DNA: TGTGCCAGCAGTTACGGGGGGGGCGCGGACGGCTACACCTTC. The V call is TRBV6-6, the J call TRBJ1-2; possible D gene TRBD1, 6 bases. With 2 bases removed from V and 8 bases from J, the gap between germline ends came to 15 bases. This CDR3 has 14 residues. CDR1 and CDR2 (germline): MNHNY, SVGAGI (reference sequence).

There are many counts of this clonotype. The chain combines TRBV7-2 with TRBJ2-5; D gene ambiguous. CDR3 length equals 15 residues. Germline V gene sequence: CDR1 SGHTA, CDR2 FQGNSA. Deletions cut 0 bases from V and 5 bases from J, with 13 bases between. The CDR3 protein is CASSLARRLRETQYF. In DNA form, the CDR3 reads TGTGCCAGCAGCTTAGCTAGGCGCCTCCGGGAGACCCAGTACTTC.

The chain uses TRBV5-5 and TRBJ2-5; D is possibly TRBD1 or TRBD2 (5 bases each). V was pared by 0 bases and J by 2 bases, with 8 bases between. CDR1 is SGHKS, CDR2 YYEKEE, per germline (reference sequence). The CDR3 has 14 residues. The CDR3 sequence: CASSLGDVQETQYF. CDR3 DNA: TGTGCCAGCAGCTTGGGGGACGTACAAGAGACCCAGTACTTC.

This clonotype was seen many times. This chain connects TRBV7-2 to TRBJ2-7; weak D call: TRBD2 (6 bases). Deletions cut 2 bases from V and 0 bases from J, with 20 bases between. There are 18 residues in the CDR3. Germline CDR1 is SGHTA and CDR2 is FQGNSA. CDR3 nucleotide sequence: TGTGCCAGCAGCTTATATAGTGGTGCGGGGACCATCTCCTACGAGCAGTACTTC. This codes for CASSLYSGAGTISYEQYF.

The rearrangement uses TRBV4-2 and TRBJ1-1; no definite D call. CDR3 length equals 15 residues. Trimming pared 0 bases from V and 1 base from J, leaving 9 bases between. Germline V lookup: CDR1 LGHNA, CDR2 YNFKEQ. The CDR3 sequence is CASSQDSAGNTEAFF. CDR3 bases: TGTGCCAGCAGCCAAGATTCGGCAGGGAACACTGAAGCTTTCTTT.

In its sample, this clonotype was seen a few times. The rearrangement uses TRBV12-3 or TRBV12-4 and TRBJ1-5; D gene unclear. The CDR3 is made up of 14 amino acids. Trimming removed 2 bases at V and 6 bases at J, with 11 bases between. CDR3 nucleotide sequence: TGTGCCAGCAGTTTAACAGTATCAGCTCAGCCCCAGCATTTT. This sequence encodes CASSLTVSAQPQHF.

This clonotype was counted ten times or more. The chain employs TRBV28 and TRBJ1-1; D not certain. Germline loops: CDR1 MDHEN, CDR2 SYDVKM. This CDR3 has 12 residues. V was pared by 3 bases and J by 9 bases, with 11 bases between. CDR3 sequence reads: CASSFERVKAFF. The CDR3 bases are TGTGCCAGCAGTTTCGAGCGGGTGAAAGCTTTCTTT.

This clonotype has only a few counts. The chain links TRBV7-9 to TRBJ1-4, with D possibly being TRBD1 (5 bases). The CDR3 has 13 residues. V was clipped by 8 bases and J by 5 bases, with 12 bases between them. Germline V gene sequence: CDR1 SEHNR, CDR2 FQNEAQ (reference sequence). CDR3 sequence: CASRRGANEKLFF. CDR3 coding DNA: TGTGCCAGCCGACGAGGGGCCAATGAAAAACTGTTTTTT.

The chain employs TRBV7-3 and TRBJ1-1, with D hard to call. This CDR3 has 13 amino acids. The V end lost 4 bases, the J end lost 1 base, and 7 bases lay between the germline ends. Germline V gene lookup returns CDR1 SGHTA and CDR2 FQGTGA. For the CDR3, the DNA is TGTGCCAGCAGCTGGGCCACGAACACTGAAGCTTTCTTT. The encoded protein is CASSWATNTEAFF.

This clonotype was seen at least ten times. The chain combines TRBV7-2 with TRBJ2-2, with D perhaps TRBD1 (6 bases). The CDR3 is 18 amino acids. Trimming took 0 bases from V and 3 from J, leaving 17 bases between them. In germline, CDR1 is SGHTA, CDR2 FQGNSA. The CDR3 here is CASSLAWFRDTYTGELFF. The DNA of the CDR3 is TGTGCCAGCAGCTTAGCCTGGTTTCGGGACACTTACACCGGGGAGCTGTTTTTT.

CDR3 DNA sequence: TGTGCCAGCAGGTACGACGGGACCTCCTACGAGCAGTACTTC. Translated, it gives CASRYDGTSYEQYF. This chain uses TRBV6-2 or TRBV6-3 with TRBJ2-7, with D tentatively TRBD1 or TRBD2 (5 bases each). CDR1 is MNHEY and CDR2 is SVGEGT in the germline V gene. The CDR3 contains 14 residues. Trimming removed 6 bases from V and 0 bases from J, with 12 bases in between.

In its sample, this clonotype was seen a few times. The V gene is TRBV28, the J gene TRBJ2-3; D uncertain. Trimming pared 4 bases from V and 4 bases from J, leaving 15 bases between. The CDR3 contains 15 residues. The V gene's germline CDR1 is MDHEN and CDR2 SYDVKM. The CDR3 coding sequence is TGTGCCAGCAGTTATATCCAGACTGGCCCAGATACGCAGTATTTT. It yields the protein CASSYIQTGPDTQYF.